This TCR beta chain emerged from a study of blood T cells in healthy people across ages. Isolation yielded PBMCs, at least 7 million per sample, in every case. The CDR3 is 19 residues long. From germline, CDR1 is SGHTA and CDR2 FQGNSA. After removal of 2 bases from V and 2 bases from J, the junction contained 12 bases not matched to a gene. Study-wide findings and caveats: Strong correlation was found linking TCR beta diversity to naive T cell percentage. With unsorted PBMCs, a conclusive comparison of naive versus antigen-experienced cells was not possible. Total diversity from one million sequenced T cells was likely underestimated.

For the second PCR, which ran for about 7 to 11 cycles, a sample-barcoded 5' primer and a J-beta primer mix were used. Using its own MiXCR run on the 5' RACE reads, TCRdb lists one record per CDR3 protein. The sample includes about 1.8 million distinct CDR3 sequences, about 50% seen only once; the top ten take 2.1%. This clonotype was seen more than once but under ten times. As yet, its antigen is unknown. Input material: blood. The clonotype was recovered from a middle-aged woman in good health. The chain couples TRBV7-2 to TRBJ2-5, with TRBD2 identical over 12 bases. DNA of the CDR3: TGTGCCAGCAGCTTAACGTCTAGGGTCCTAGCGGGGGGGCAAGAGACCCAGTACTTC. Translating it yields CASSLTSRVLAGGQETQYF.